The 29 T cell receptor beta chains given below trace back to one sample, sequenced in a study of blood T cell repertoires in COVID-19. Only in-frame clones appear in the TCRdb table, and some are missing; sequencing was by immunoSEQ multiplex PCR. In the table there are around 60,000 clones, over 80% of which are singletons. The sample was peripheral blood. These receptors were obtained from a woman older than 75 with acute or convalescent COVID-19.

This chain connects TRBV3-1 (or the pseudogene TRBV3-2) to TRBJ2-7; tentative D call: TRBD2 (5 bases). With 1 base removed from V and 3 bases from J, the gap between germline ends came to 10 bases. Germline-derived CDR1 and CDR2 are LGHDT and YNNKEL (reference sequence). This CDR3 contains 14 residues. The CDR3 DNA follows: TGTGCCAGCAGCCAAGCCGGGAACTTCTACGAGCAGTACTTC. Its translation is CASSQAGNFYEQYF.

V gene TRBV18 combines with J gene TRBJ1-2; 8 bases line up with TRBD1. The CDR3 runs to 15 residues. V lost 3 bases to trimming and J lost 0 bases; unmatched junction nucleotides: 3. Germline CDR1 is KGHSH and CDR2 is LQKENI. The CDR3 coding sequence is TGTGCCAGCTCACCGAGGACAGGGTCTAACTATGGCTACACCTTC. Translating gives CASSPRTGSNYGYTF.

The chain carries TRBV19 and TRBJ2-4, with D tentatively TRBD2 (7 bases). This CDR3 has 18 residues. Germline-derived CDR1 and CDR2 are LNHDA and SQIVND (reference sequence). The V end was cut by 7 bases, the J end by 0 bases, with 22 bases between. The CDR3 loop reads CASTSRGPESLAKNIQYF. In DNA form, the CDR3 reads TGTGCCAGTACCTCGCGGGGGCCTGAAAGTTTAGCCAAAAACATTCAGTACTTC.

V is TRBV5-4 and J is TRBJ1-2; possibly TRBD1 for D (5 bases). Germline loops: CDR1 SGHNT, CDR2 YYREEE (reference sequence). This CDR3 is 13 amino acids long. The ends were cut back, 3 bases at V and 8 bases at J, with 14 bases in the middle. The CDR3 DNA is TGTGCCAGCAGCTGGCAGGGCTCGAACGGCTACACCTTC. Amino acids: CASSWQGSNGYTF.

The J gene is TRBJ2-1, the V gene TRBV6-4, with 8 bases identical to TRBD1. CDR1 is MRHNA, CDR2 SNTAGT, per germline. V lost 4 bases and J lost 6; bases outside the gene matches: 2. CDR3 length: 13 amino acids. CDR3: CASSAGQANEQFF. The CDR3, as DNA: TGTGCCAGCAGTGCGGGACAGGCCAATGAGCAGTTCTTC.

This clone has only a few counts. This sequence joins TRBV30 and TRBJ1-2; D might be TRBD1 (5 bases). With 4 bases removed from V and 8 bases from J, the gap between germline ends came to 17 bases. CDR3 length equals 13 residues. CDR1 is GTSNPN and CDR2 is SVGIG in the germline V gene (reference sequence). CDR3 amino acids: CAWTMSQRGGYTF. The CDR3 region has the DNA TGTGCCTGGACGATGTCCCAAAGGGGCGGCTACACCTTC.

The chain uses TRBV28 and TRBJ2-3, with 7 bases that match TRBD2. CDR3 size: 14 residues. Germline CDR1 MDHEN, CDR2 SYDVKM. V dropped 5 bases and J dropped 5; count of bases not matched to a gene: 7. The CDR3 sequence is CASSPTGRGDTQYF. In DNA, the CDR3 is TGTGCCAGCAGTCCGACGGGGAGGGGAGATACGCAGTATTTT.

This chain connects TRBV30 to TRBJ2-7; TRBD1 might be the D (5 bases). The CDR3 totals 14 residues. V was pared by 0 bases and J by 5 bases, with 14 bases between. Germline CDR1 reads GTSNPN; CDR2 reads SVGIG (reference sequence). The CDR3 region is CAWSVGGAVHEQYF. The CDR3 coding sequence is TGTGCCTGGAGTGTAGGTGGGGCGGTCCACGAGCAGTACTTC.

The gene calls are TRBV24-1 and TRBJ2-2; the match to TRBD1 covers 7 bases. The trim removed 1 base at V and 4 bases at J, leaving 5 bases unmatched. Germline V lookup: CDR1 KGHDR, CDR2 SFDVKD. The CDR3 consists of 16 residues. The DNA for the CDR3 is TGTGCCACCAGTGATTTACGACAGGGTACCACCGGGGAGCTGTTTTTT. Translated: CATSDLRQGTTGELFF.

The chain links TRBV2 to TRBJ1-3, with unresolved D. Germline V gives CDR1 SNHLY, CDR2 FYNNEI. CDR3 length: 14 residues. The V and J ends lost 6 bases and 0 bases respectively, with 9 bases between them. Written as DNA, the CDR3 is TGTGCCAGCAGGGCCGGGATCTCTGGAAACACCATATATTTT. This translates into CASRAGISGNTIYF. Filled out from reference TRBV2 and TRBJ1-3, the complete variable domain reads EPEVTQTPSHQVTQMGQEVILRCVPISNHLYFYWYRQILGQKVEFLVSFYNNEISEKSEIFDDQFSVERPDGSNFTLKIRSTKLEDSAMYFCASRAGISGNTIYFGEGSWLTVV.

With respect to this clone: This sample also contains other DNA sequences that code for the same CDR3. This chain connects TRBV7-2 to TRBJ2-5, with D possibly TRBD2 on 5 matching bases. Germline V gene data show CDR1 as SGHTA and CDR2 as FQGNSA. The V end lost 3 bases, the J end lost 3 bases, and 11 bases lay between the germline ends. The CDR3 consists of 14 residues. The CDR3 is CASSLGSGKETQYF. The CDR3, as DNA: TGTGCCAGCAGCTTGGGGAGCGGTAAAGAGACCCAGTACTTC.

The rearrangement links TRBV10-3 to TRBJ2-1; no reliable D call. Trimming pared 6 bases from V and 5 bases from J, leaving 5 bases between. The CDR3 consists of 11 residues. Germline loops: CDR1 ENHRY, CDR2 SYGVKD. The chain's CDR3 is CAIRSNNEQFF. The CDR3 nucleotides are TGTGCCATCAGGAGTAACAATGAGCAGTTCTTC.

This sequence joins TRBV27 and TRBJ2-1; possible D gene TRBD2, 6 bases. The CDR3 has 14 residues. Germline V gives CDR1 MNHEY, CDR2 SMNVEV (reference sequence). V lost 3 bases and J 7 bases, leaving 13 bases between the germline ends. The CDR3 loop reads CASSFSGSGNEQFF. The CDR3 nucleotides read TGTGCCAGCAGTTTTTCCGGGAGTGGAAATGAGCAGTTCTTC.

This clone was found once. This sequence joins TRBV28 and TRBJ1-2; no definite D call. Trimming removed 5 bases from V and 3 bases from J, with 16 bases in between. Germline V gene lookup returns CDR1 MDHEN and CDR2 SYDVKM. The length of the CDR3 is 15 residues. CDR3 residues: CASSPAGSGDYGYTF. The CDR3 DNA follows: TGTGCCAGCAGTCCCGCGGGCAGTGGGGACTATGGCTACACCTTC.

The rearrangement joins TRBV18 to TRBJ1-6; 11 positions agree with TRBD1. CDR1 KGHSH and CDR2 LQKENI come from the germline V gene. CDR3 length equals 16 residues. Trimming at V came to 3 bases and at J to 7 bases, leaving 5 bases not matched to a gene. The CDR3, as DNA: TGTGCCAGCTCACCTTCGGGACAGGGGGGAAATTCACCCCTCCACTTT. It codes for CASSPSGQGGNSPLHF.

V is TRBV10-1 and J is TRBJ2-1, with a tentative D call TRBD2 (5 bases). Germline loops: CDR1 WNHNN, CDR2 SYGVQD (reference sequence). Trimming left V 2 bases short and J 0 bases short, with 8 bases between. The CDR3 runs to 15 residues. The CDR3 sequence is CASSERESSYNEQFF. For the CDR3, the DNA is TGCGCCAGCAGTGAGAGGGAGAGCTCCTACAATGAGCAGTTCTTC.

The chain links TRBV3-1 (or the pseudogene TRBV3-2) to TRBJ2-1; no clear D gene. Germline loops: CDR1 LGHDT, CDR2 YNNKEL (reference sequence). The CDR3 contains 13 residues. V shed 1 base and J shed 6 bases, with 7 bases lying between them. The CDR3 sequence is CASSQGVSNEQFF. For the CDR3, the DNA is TGTGCCAGCAGCCAAGGCGTGAGCAATGAGCAGTTCTTC.

This chain uses TRBV29-1 with TRBJ1-2, with 10 bases identical to TRBD1. V shed 7 bases, J shed 4 bases, and the junction held 12 bases outside the gene matches. The CDR3 runs to 15 residues. Germline V gives CDR1 SQVTM, CDR2 ANQGSEA. The DNA of the CDR3 is TGCAGCGGTGGGACAGGGGAAAGTCGAGGCTATGGCTACACCTTC. Amino acids: CSGGTGESRGYGYTF.

The chain combines TRBV19 with TRBJ1-5; 7 positions match TRBD1. Germline V gene lookup returns CDR1 LNHDA and CDR2 SQIVND (reference sequence). V shed 7 bases, J shed 2 bases, and the junction held 8 bases outside the gene matches. The CDR3 is 15 residues long. The CDR3 bases are TGTGCCAGTACTCTTGACGGGACAGGCAATCAGCCCCAGCATTTT. This codes for CASTLDGTGNQPQHF.

The rearrangement joins TRBV6-5 to TRBJ1-1, with D perhaps matching TRBD1 (6 bases). Germline CDR1 MNHEY, CDR2 SVGAGI. Trimming removed 9 bases at V and 4 bases at J, with 9 bases between. There are 11 residues in the CDR3. For the CDR3, the DNA is TGTGCCAGTGAGGACAGCACTGAAGCTTTCTTT. This translates into CASEDSTEAFF.

The genes are TRBV19 and TRBJ1-4; D perhaps matches TRBD1 (5 bases). CDR1 and CDR2 (germline): LNHDA, SQIVND (reference sequence). The CDR3 totals 15 residues. V was cut by 4 bases and J by 8 bases, with 17 bases left in between. The CDR3 spells CASSRSTVGPEKLFF. The CDR3 DNA sequence: TGTGCCAGTAGTAGATCGACAGTCGGACCCGAAAAACTGTTTTTT.

This rearrangement joins TRBV6-1 to TRBJ2-1, with D maybe TRBD2 (5 bases). Germline V gene sequence: CDR1 MNHNS, CDR2 SASEGT. This CDR3 comprises 15 residues. Trimming removed 2 bases at V and 9 bases at J, with 17 bases between. In nucleotides, the CDR3 is TGTGCCAGCAGTGAAAGGGCTAGCCGGGTGGGTGAGCAGTTCTTC. This codes for CASSERASRVGEQFF.

The table lists this clone with a count of one. The genes are TRBV6-5 and TRBJ2-7; a possible D gene is TRBD2 (6 bases). There are 15 residues in the CDR3. Germline assignment: CDR1 MNHEY and CDR2 SVGAGI. V gave up 2 bases and J gave up 4 bases, with 15 bases separating them. DNA of the CDR3: TGTGCCAGCAGTTACACCCTAGCGCTGGAGTACGAGCAGTACTTC. Translated, it gives CASSYTLALEYEQYF.

CDR3 residues: CAWGQGYNYGYTF. The CDR3 DNA reads TGTGCCTGGGGGCAGGGTTATAACTATGGCTACACCTTC. The chain carries TRBV30 and TRBJ1-2, with D possibly matching TRBD1 (5 bases). The CDR3 runs 13 residues. The germline V gene has CDR1 GTSNPN and CDR2 SVGIG (reference sequence). Trimming pared 5 bases from V and 1 base from J, leaving 11 bases between. Filled out from reference TRBV30 and TRBJ1-2, the complete variable domain reads SQTIHQWPATLVQPVGSPLSLECTVEGTSNPNLYWYRQAAGRGLQLLFYSVGIGQISSEVPQNLSASRPQDRQFILSSKKLLLSDSGFYLCAWGQGYNYGYTFGSGTRLTVV.

The chain combines TRBV7-2 with TRBJ1-1, with D maybe TRBD1 (5 bases). The CDR3 totals 15 residues. The V gene lost 1 base and the J gene lost 0 bases, with 9 bases spanning the gap. In germline, CDR1 is SGHTA, CDR2 FQGNSA. The CDR3 loop is CASSLVGLVNTEAFF. The CDR3 region has the DNA TGTGCCAGCAGCTTAGTGGGGCTGGTGAACACTGAAGCTTTCTTT.

The chain is built from TRBV11-2 and TRBJ2-1, with D maybe TRBD1 (5 bases). V was clipped by 4 bases and J by 7 bases, with 11 bases between them. This CDR3 is 13 amino acids long. In germline, CDR1 is SGHAT, CDR2 FQNNGV. The CDR3 DNA is TGTGCCAGCAGCTCAAGGACAATGAATGAGCAGTTCTTC. It translates to CASSSRTMNEQFF.

This chain links TRBV19 with TRBJ2-7; 8 bases fit TRBD2. The CDR3 loop spans 13 amino acids. Germline assignment: CDR1 LNHDA and CDR2 SQIVND (reference sequence). After removal of 3 bases from V and 5 bases from J, the junction contained 3 bases not matched to a gene. The CDR3: CASSIPGGNEQYF. The DNA of the CDR3 is TGTGCCAGTAGTATCCCGGGAGGGAACGAGCAGTACTTC.

The chain joins TRBV3-1 (or the pseudogene TRBV3-2) to TRBJ2-2; no clear D. Per germline, CDR1 LGHDT and CDR2 YNNKEL (reference sequence). The CDR3 has 14 amino acids. Trimming took 1 base from V and 3 from J, leaving 6 bases between them. CDR3 coding DNA: TGTGCCAGCAGCCAAGTTCCTGACACCGGGGAGCTGTTTTTT. It codes for CASSQVPDTGELFF.

V is TRBV2 and J is TRBJ1-2, with D possibly matching TRBD1 (6 bases). The CDR3 contains 13 residues. V gave up 6 bases and J gave up 8 bases, with 16 bases separating them. Germline V gene sequence: CDR1 SNHLY, CDR2 FYNNEI. The CDR3 DNA is TGTGCCAGCAGGGGGGCACAGTCCGGGGGCTACACCTTC. Translation gives CASRGAQSGGYTF.